These T cell receptor beta chains were read from a single sample in a study of blood T cells in healthy people across ages. TCRdb re-analysed the 5' RACE reads in MiXCR, keeping a single row per CDR3 protein. The sample lists around 700,000 distinct CDR3 sequences, just under 25% occurring once. Another study also made use of these data, one on T cells of mothers and their children.

The source material was blood. The origin of the receptors is a boy between 5 and 17 years old in good health. Each CDR3 is given with its conserved first and last residue. The order of the fields is J gene, clone size, D gene, V gene, CDR3 protein, CDR3 DNA. D genes are given only for firm matches. Clone size is given for some rows only: seen once, a few or many times, or a class if the clone is expanded.

TRBJ1-2 NA NA TRBV29-1 CSVGQGSYGYTF TGCAGCGTGGGGCAGGGATCCTACGGCTACACCTTC
TRBJ2-7 NA TRBD2 TRBV28 CASSQGGLAYSYEQYF TGTGCCAGCAGTCAAGGGGGACTAGCGTACTCCTACGAGCAGTACTTC
TRBJ2-7 NA NA TRBV5-6 CASSSEQGYEQYF TGTGCCAGCAGCTCCGAACAGGGCTACGAGCAGTACTTC
TRBJ2-1 NA NA TRBV11-3 CASSHPDTNEQFF TGTGCCAGCAGCCATCCAGACACCAATGAGCAGTTCTTC
TRBJ2-5 NA NA TRBV5-6 CASSSPQREPQETQYF TGTGCCAGCAGCTCTCCCCAACGGGAACCCCAAGAGACCCAGTACTTC
TRBJ2-3 few TRBD2 TRBV28 CASSLAASGKDTQYF TGTGCCAGCAGTTTAGCGGCTAGCGGGAAAGATACGCAGTATTTT
TRBJ1-1 few NA TRBV7-3 CASSLSTGMNTEAFF TGTGCCAGCAGCTTATCTACAGGAATGAACACTGAAGCTTTCTTT
TRBJ2-4 NA NA TRBV9 CASSVAGAKNIQYF TGTGCCAGCAGCGTCGCGGGGGCCAAAAACATTCAGTACTTC
TRBJ2-1 few NA TRBV12-3/TRBV12-4 CASSPSREQFF TGTGCCAGCAGTCCGTCTAGGGAGCAGTTCTTC
TRBJ2-7 NA TRBD2 TRBV3-1 CASSQVPRAGIIEQYF TGTGCCAGCAGCCAAGTCCCACGAGCGGGAATTATCGAGCAGTACTTC
TRBJ2-1 NA NA TRBV5-1 CASSPSETYNEQFF TGCGCCAGCAGCCCCTCGGAGACCTACAATGAGCAGTTCTTC
TRBJ2-1 NA NA TRBV11-2 CASTQPGPRGWFF TGTGCCAGCACCCAACCGGGACCCCGAGGGTGGTTCTTC
TRBJ1-1 NA TRBD1 TRBV7-9 CASSSTREGQVNTEAFF TGTGCCAGCAGCTCGACCCGTGAGGGACAGGTGAACACTGAAGCTTTCTTT
TRBJ2-3 NA TRBD2 TRBV20-1 CSARPLAGPGDTQYF TGCAGTGCTAGACCTCTAGCGGGGCCGGGGGATACGCAGTATTTT
TRBJ2-7 NA NA TRBV28 CASGRTDYEQYF TGTGCCAGCGGAAGGACAGACTACGAGCAGTACTTC
TRBJ2-7 NA NA TRBV4-1 CASSQVQGASYEQYF TGCGCCAGCAGCCAAGTACAGGGCGCCTCCTACGAGCAGTACTTC
TRBJ1-1 once NA TRBV6-4 CASTHRLTPEAFF TGTGCCAGCACCCACAGGTTGACCCCTGAAGCTTTCTTT
TRBJ2-5 NA NA TRBV10-3 CAISETEETQYF TGTGCCATCAGTGAGACTGAGGAGACCCAGTACTTC
TRBJ2-1 NA TRBD1 TRBV2 CASSETGTEGYNEQFF TGTGCCAGCAGTGAAACCGGGACAGAGGGGTACAATGAGCAGTTCTTC
TRBJ2-1 NA NA TRBV12-3/TRBV12-4 CASSVSGANNEQFF TGTGCCAGCAGTGTCAGCGGAGCCAACAATGAGCAGTTCTTC
TRBJ2-5 NA NA TRBV12-3/TRBV12-4 CASSPGTGDETQYF TGTGCCAGCAGCCCCGGGACCGGGGATGAGACCCAGTACTTC
TRBJ2-3 NA TRBD2 TRBV20-1 CSASSSGGATDTQYF TGCAGTGCTAGCTCTAGCGGGGGGGCTACAGATACGCAGTATTTT
TRBJ2-7 few NA TRBV20-1 CSVVRGGRNYEQYF TGCAGTGTTGTTAGGGGAGGAAGAAACTACGAGCAGTACTTC
TRBJ2-2 NA TRBD2 TRBV12-3/TRBV12-4 CASSPRTSGRFGELFF TGTGCCAGCAGCCCTAGGACTAGCGGGAGATTCGGGGAGCTGTTTTTT
TRBJ2-1 NA TRBD2 TRBV7-8 CASSLTGGGVYNEQFF TGTGCCAGCAGCTTAACTGGCGGGGGAGTCTACAATGAGCAGTTCTTC
TRBJ2-1 NA TRBD1 TRBV4-1 CASSQGLGGTGYNEQFF TGCGCCAGCAGCCAAGGCTTAGGAGGGACAGGATACAATGAGCAGTTCTTC